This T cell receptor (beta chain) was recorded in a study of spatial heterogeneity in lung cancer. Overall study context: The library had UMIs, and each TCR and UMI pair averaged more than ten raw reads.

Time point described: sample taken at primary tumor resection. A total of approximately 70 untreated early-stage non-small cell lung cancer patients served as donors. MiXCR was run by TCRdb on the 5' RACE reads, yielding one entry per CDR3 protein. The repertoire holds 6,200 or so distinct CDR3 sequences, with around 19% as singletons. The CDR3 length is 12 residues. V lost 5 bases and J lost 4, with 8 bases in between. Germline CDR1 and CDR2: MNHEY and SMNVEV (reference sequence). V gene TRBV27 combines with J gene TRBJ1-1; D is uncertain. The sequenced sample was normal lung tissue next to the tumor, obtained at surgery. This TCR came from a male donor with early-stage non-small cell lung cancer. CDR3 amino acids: CASSRAGTEAFF. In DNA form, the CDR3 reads TGTGCCAGCAGTCGCGCGGGCACTGAAGCTTTCTTT.